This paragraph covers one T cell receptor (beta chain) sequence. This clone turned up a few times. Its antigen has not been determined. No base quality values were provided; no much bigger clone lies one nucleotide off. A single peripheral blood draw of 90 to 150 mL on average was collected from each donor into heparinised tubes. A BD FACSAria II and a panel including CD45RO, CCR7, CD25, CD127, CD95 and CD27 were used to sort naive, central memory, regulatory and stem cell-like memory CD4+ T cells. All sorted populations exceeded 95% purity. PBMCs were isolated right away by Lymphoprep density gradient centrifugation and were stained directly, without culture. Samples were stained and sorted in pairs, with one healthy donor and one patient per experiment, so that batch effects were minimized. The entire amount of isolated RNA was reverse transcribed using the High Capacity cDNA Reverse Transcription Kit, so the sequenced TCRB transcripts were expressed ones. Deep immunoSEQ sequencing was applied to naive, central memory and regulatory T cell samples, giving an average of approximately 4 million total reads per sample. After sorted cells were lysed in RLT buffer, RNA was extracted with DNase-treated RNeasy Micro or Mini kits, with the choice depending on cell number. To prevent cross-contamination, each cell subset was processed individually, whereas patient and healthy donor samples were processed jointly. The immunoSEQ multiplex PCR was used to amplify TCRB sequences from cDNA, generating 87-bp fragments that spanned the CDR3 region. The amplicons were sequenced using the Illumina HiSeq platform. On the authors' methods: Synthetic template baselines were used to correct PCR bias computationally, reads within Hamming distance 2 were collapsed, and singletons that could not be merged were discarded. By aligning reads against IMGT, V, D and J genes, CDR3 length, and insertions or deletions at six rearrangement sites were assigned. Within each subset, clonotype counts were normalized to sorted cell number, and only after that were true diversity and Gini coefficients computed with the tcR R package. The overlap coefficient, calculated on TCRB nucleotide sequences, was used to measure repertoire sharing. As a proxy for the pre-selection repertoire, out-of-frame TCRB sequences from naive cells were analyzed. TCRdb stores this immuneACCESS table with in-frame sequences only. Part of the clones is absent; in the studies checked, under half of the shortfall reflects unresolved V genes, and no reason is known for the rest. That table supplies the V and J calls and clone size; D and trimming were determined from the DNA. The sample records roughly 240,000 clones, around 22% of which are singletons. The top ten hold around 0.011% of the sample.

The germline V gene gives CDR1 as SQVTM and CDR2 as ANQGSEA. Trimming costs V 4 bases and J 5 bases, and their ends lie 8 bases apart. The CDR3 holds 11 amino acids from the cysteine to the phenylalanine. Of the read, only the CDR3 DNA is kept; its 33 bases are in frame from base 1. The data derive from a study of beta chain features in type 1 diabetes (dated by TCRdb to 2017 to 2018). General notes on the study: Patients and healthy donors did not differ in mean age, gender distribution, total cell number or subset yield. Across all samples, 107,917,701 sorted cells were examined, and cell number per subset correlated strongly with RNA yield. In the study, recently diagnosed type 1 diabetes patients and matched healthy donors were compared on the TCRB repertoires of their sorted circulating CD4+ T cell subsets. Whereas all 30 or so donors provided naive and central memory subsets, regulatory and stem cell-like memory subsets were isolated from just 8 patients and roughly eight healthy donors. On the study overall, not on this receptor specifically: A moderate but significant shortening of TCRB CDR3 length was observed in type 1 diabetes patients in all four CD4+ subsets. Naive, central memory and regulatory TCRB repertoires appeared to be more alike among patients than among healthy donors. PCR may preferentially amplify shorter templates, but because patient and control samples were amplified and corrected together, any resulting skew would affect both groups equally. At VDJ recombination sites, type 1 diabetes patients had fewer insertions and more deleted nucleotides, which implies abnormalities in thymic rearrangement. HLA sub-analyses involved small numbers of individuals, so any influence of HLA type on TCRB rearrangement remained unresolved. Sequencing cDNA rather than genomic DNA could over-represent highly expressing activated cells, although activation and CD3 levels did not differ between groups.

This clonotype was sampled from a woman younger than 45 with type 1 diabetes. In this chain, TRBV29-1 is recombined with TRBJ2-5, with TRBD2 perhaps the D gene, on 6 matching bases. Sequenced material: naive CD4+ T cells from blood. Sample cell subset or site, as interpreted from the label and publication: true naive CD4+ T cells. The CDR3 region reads CSVAGVETQYF. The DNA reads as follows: TGCAGCGTTGCGGGGGTCGAGACCCAGTACTTC.